Listed below are T cell receptor beta chains from one sample, sequenced in a study of blood T cell repertoires in COVID-19. The assay was immunoSEQ multiplex PCR, and TCRdb's table has in-frame clones only and misses some. The sample yields fewer than 200,000 clones, about 87% seen once. The sample taken for sequencing was peripheral blood. These receptors were collected from a woman aged 60-75 years who had recovered from COVID-19. Each CDR3 is given with its conserved first and last residue. Each record gives: CDR3 DNA, CDR3 protein, D gene, V gene, clone size, J gene. D genes are given only for firm matches. Size tells how often a clone was seen (once, few, many) or the class of an expanded clone, and some rows leave it out.

CDR3nt: TGTGCCAGCAGCCCGTGGACAGGGTTAACCGGAAACACCATATATTTT
CDR3aa: CASSPWTGLTGNTIYF
d_gene: TRBD1
v_gene: TRBV7-9
abundance: .
j_gene: TRBJ1-3

CDR3nt: TGCGCCAGCAGCCAAGGGCAGGGTTTTCAGCCCCAGCATTTT
CDR3aa: CASSQGQGFQPQHF
d_gene: .
v_gene: TRBV4-1
abundance: .
j_gene: TRBJ1-5

CDR3nt: TGCGCCAGCAGCTTGGCAGGGATTGGCAACTATGGCTACACCTTC
CDR3aa: CASSLAGIGNYGYTF
d_gene: .
v_gene: TRBV5-1
abundance: once
j_gene: TRBJ1-2

CDR3nt: TGTGCCAGCGCATACGACAGGGGGGGGAGCTACGAGCAGTACTTC
CDR3aa: CASAYDRGGSYEQYF
d_gene: TRBD1
v_gene: TRBV6-5
abundance: .
j_gene: TRBJ2-7

CDR3nt: TGCGCCAGCAGCTCCGCTAGCGGGGGGGCCTGGTATGAGCAGTTCTTC
CDR3aa: CASSSASGGAWYEQFF
d_gene: TRBD2
v_gene: TRBV5-1
abundance: .
j_gene: TRBJ2-1

CDR3nt: TGCGCCAGCAGCTTGGTATCGACGGGCACTGAAGCTTTCTTT
CDR3aa: CASSLVSTGTEAFF
d_gene: .
v_gene: TRBV5-1
abundance: .
j_gene: TRBJ1-1

CDR3nt: TGTGCCAGCAGTTACTTCCTGCGGGGTGCCAGCTCTGGGGCCAACGTCCTGACTTTC
CDR3aa: CASSYFLRGASSGANVLTF
d_gene: .
v_gene: TRBV6-2/TRBV6-3
abundance: .
j_gene: TRBJ2-6

CDR3nt: TGTGCCAGCAGCCAACCGGGTGCGAACACTGAAGCTTTCTTT
CDR3aa: CASSQPGANTEAFF
d_gene: .
v_gene: TRBV4-2
abundance: .
j_gene: TRBJ1-1

CDR3nt: TGTGCCAGCAGCTTAGCGGGACTAGGGCCGAACACCGGGGAGCTGTTTTTT
CDR3aa: CASSLAGLGPNTGELFF
d_gene: TRBD2
v_gene: TRBV7-9
abundance: .
j_gene: TRBJ2-2

CDR3nt: TGTGCCAGCAGTTTAGATGGGGGCGGGAACACTGAAGCTTTCTTT
CDR3aa: CASSLDGGGNTEAFF
d_gene: .
v_gene: TRBV28
abundance: .
j_gene: TRBJ1-1

CDR3nt: TGTGCCAGCTCACTTCGTTTCGGAGTAGGGCCCCAGCATTTT
CDR3aa: CASSLRFGVGPQHF
d_gene: .
v_gene: TRBV18
abundance: .
j_gene: TRBJ1-5

CDR3nt: TGTGCCACCAGTGATTTGCGAACAGGAAGTCCCTACAATGAGCAGTTCTTC
CDR3aa: CATSDLRTGSPYNEQFF
d_gene: .
v_gene: TRBV24-1
abundance: .
j_gene: TRBJ2-1

CDR3nt: TGCGCCAGCAGCGTGGACCGGGGTAACACCTATGGCTACACCTTC
CDR3aa: CASSVDRGNTYGYTF
d_gene: .
v_gene: TRBV5-1
abundance: .
j_gene: TRBJ1-2

CDR3nt: TGTGCCAGCAGTTCCGGACAGGGGCGCAGATATGAGTATTTT
CDR3aa: CASSSGQGRRYEYF
d_gene: TRBD1
v_gene: TRBV2
abundance: .
j_gene: TRBJ2-3

CDR3nt: TGTGCCAGCAGCTTCTCCGGGTCCCTATCCTATGGCTACACCTTC
CDR3aa: CASSFSGSLSYGYTF
d_gene: .
v_gene: TRBV7-8
abundance: .
j_gene: TRBJ1-2

CDR3nt: TGCGCCAGCTCGACGGGGACTAGCGGGGGACGCACGTATACGCAGTATTTT
CDR3aa: CASSTGTSGGRTYTQYF
d_gene: TRBD2
v_gene: TRBV5-1
abundance: .
j_gene: TRBJ2-3

CDR3nt: TGTGCCAGCAGCCCCCGGGGGGGGTTCCAAGAGACCCAGTACTTC
CDR3aa: CASSPRGGFQETQYF
d_gene: TRBD2
v_gene: TRBV7-8
abundance: .
j_gene: TRBJ2-5

CDR3nt: TGTGCCAGCCTCGAGAGAGGGTATGAGGAGACCCAGTACTTC
CDR3aa: CASLERGYEETQYF
d_gene: .
v_gene: TRBV13
abundance: .
j_gene: TRBJ2-5

CDR3nt: TGTGCCAGTAGTCCTCGGACAGGCGATTCACCCCTCCACTTT
CDR3aa: CASSPRTGDSPLHF
d_gene: TRBD1
v_gene: TRBV19
abundance: once
j_gene: TRBJ1-6

CDR3nt: TGTGCCAGCAGCTTAGAGTTGGTAGTCAGCACAGATACGCAGTATTTT
CDR3aa: CASSLELVVSTDTQYF
d_gene: .
v_gene: TRBV7-8
abundance: few
j_gene: TRBJ2-3

CDR3nt: TGTGCCAGCAGTTACGAGCGGGACGGCCTGCCGCTAGAGCAGTACTTC
CDR3aa: CASSYERDGLPLEQYF
d_gene: TRBD2
v_gene: TRBV6-5
abundance: .
j_gene: TRBJ2-7

CDR3nt: TGTGCCAGTGGATCCGGGACAGGGTATCTTGATACGCAGTATTTT
CDR3aa: CASGSGTGYLDTQYF
d_gene: TRBD1
v_gene: TRBV19
abundance: .
j_gene: TRBJ2-3

CDR3nt: TGTGCCAGCAGCAATCTAGCGGGGGGTGACGAGCAGTACTTC
CDR3aa: CASSNLAGGDEQYF
d_gene: TRBD2
v_gene: TRBV6-2/TRBV6-3
abundance: .
j_gene: TRBJ2-7

CDR3nt: TGCGCCAGCAGCCAAGATCCTGGCGGGGGGCCCCTGGGGGAGCAGTTCTTC
CDR3aa: CASSQDPGGGPLGEQFF
d_gene: TRBD2
v_gene: TRBV4-1
abundance: .
j_gene: TRBJ2-1

CDR3nt: TGTGCCATCAGCTCCGGACAGCCCTTTGGAAACACCATATATTTT
CDR3aa: CAISSGQPFGNTIYF
d_gene: .
v_gene: TRBV10-3
abundance: .
j_gene: TRBJ1-3

CDR3nt: TGTGCCAGCAGCCAACCTACAGGGGGAGAGACCCAGTACTTC
CDR3aa: CASSQPTGGETQYF
d_gene: TRBD1
v_gene: TRBV7-9
abundance: .
j_gene: TRBJ2-5

CDR3nt: TGCGCCAGCAGCTTGCCGGGATCTAACACCGGGGAGCTGTTTTTT
CDR3aa: CASSLPGSNTGELFF
d_gene: .
v_gene: TRBV5-1
abundance: .
j_gene: TRBJ2-2

CDR3nt: TGCGCCAGCAGGAAGCTGGACAGTATGACCACTGAAGCTTTCTTT
CDR3aa: CASRKLDSMTTEAFF
d_gene: .
v_gene: TRBV4-1
abundance: once
j_gene: TRBJ1-1

CDR3nt: TGTGCCAGTAGTATTGGACTAGCGGGGGACTACGAGCAGTACTTC
CDR3aa: CASSIGLAGDYEQYF
d_gene: TRBD2
v_gene: TRBV19
abundance: .
j_gene: TRBJ2-7

CDR3nt: TGCGCCAGCAGCTCCTCTGCCGGGACAGGGTCAGAGACCCAGTACTTC
CDR3aa: CASSSSAGTGSETQYF
d_gene: TRBD1
v_gene: TRBV5-1
abundance: .
j_gene: TRBJ2-5

CDR3nt: TGTGCCAGCAGCCCCACGCCTCACACAGGGAGTGGCTACACCTTC
CDR3aa: CASSPTPHTGSGYTF
d_gene: .
v_gene: TRBV11-2
abundance: .
j_gene: TRBJ1-2

CDR3nt: TGTGCCAGCCTTCCAAGCCGGGGGGACCGGGGTGAAGCTTTCTTT
CDR3aa: CASLPSRGDRGEAFF
d_gene: .
v_gene: TRBV6-6
abundance: .
j_gene: TRBJ1-1

CDR3nt: TGTGCCAGCCGGCGGACAGGAAACTATGGCTACACCTTC
CDR3aa: CASRRTGNYGYTF
d_gene: TRBD1
v_gene: TRBV5-4
abundance: .
j_gene: TRBJ1-2

CDR3nt: TGTGCCAGCAGTCACGACAGGGTAGGCGCTTTCTTT
CDR3aa: CASSHDRVGAFF
d_gene: TRBD1
v_gene: TRBV6-6
abundance: few
j_gene: TRBJ1-1

CDR3nt: TGTGCCAGCAGTTTGGGGGGCGAGCAGTACTTC
CDR3aa: CASSLGGEQYF
d_gene: .
v_gene: TRBV27
abundance: .
j_gene: TRBJ2-7

CDR3nt: TGTGCCACCTTCATTCTACCCGGACAGGGAAGACCTGAAGCTTTCTTT
CDR3aa: CATFILPGQGRPEAFF
d_gene: TRBD1
v_gene: TRBV5-4
abundance: .
j_gene: TRBJ1-1

CDR3nt: TGTGCCAGCTCAGCACTAGCGGGGGGGCCATCGGGAGAGACCCAGTACTTC
CDR3aa: CASSALAGGPSGETQYF
d_gene: TRBD2
v_gene: TRBV18
abundance: .
j_gene: TRBJ2-5

CDR3nt: TGCGCCAGCAGTGACTCCCACGGTGCAACAGATACGCAGTATTTT
CDR3aa: CASSDSHGATDTQYF
d_gene: .
v_gene: TRBV10-1
abundance: .
j_gene: TRBJ2-3

CDR3nt: TGTGCCAGCAGCCTGTGGCAGGGGCCCGAGGAGTATGGCTACACCTTC
CDR3aa: CASSLWQGPEEYGYTF
d_gene: .
v_gene: TRBV5-4
abundance: .
j_gene: TRBJ1-2

CDR3nt: TGCAGCGCTCAGACAGAATTGGAAGCTTTCTTT
CDR3aa: CSAQTELEAFF
d_gene: .
v_gene: TRBV29-1
abundance: .
j_gene: TRBJ1-1

CDR3nt: TGTGCCACCAGCAGAGATCAACCGGGTACACAGTTCTTC
CDR3aa: CATSRDQPGTQFF
d_gene: .
v_gene: TRBV15
abundance: once
j_gene: TRBJ2-1

CDR3nt: TGTGCCGCCCGCAGGGGGGCCGGGGAGCTGTTTTTT
CDR3aa: CAARRGAGELFF
d_gene: .
v_gene: TRBV7-9
abundance: .
j_gene: TRBJ2-2